This TCR beta chain was captured by sequencing in a study of blood T cell repertoires in COVID-19. V gave up 1 base and J gave up 5 bases; unmatched junction bases: 4. CDR3 length: 15 amino acids. CDR1 and CDR2 from the germline V gene are MGHRA and YSYEKL. Data came from immunoSEQ multiplex PCR; TCRdb stores just in-frame clones and leaves some out. The sample shows around 450,000 clones, more than 85% of them seen only once. The clonotype originates from a woman aged 30 to 39 with acute or convalescent COVID-19. The J gene is TRBJ1-5, the V gene TRBV4-1; 8 nucleotides match TRBD1. Sequenced material: peripheral blood. The CDR3 region has the DNA TGCGCCAGCAGCCAAGGGACAGGGACGGATCAGCCCCAGCATTTT. It encodes CASSQGTGTDQPQHF.